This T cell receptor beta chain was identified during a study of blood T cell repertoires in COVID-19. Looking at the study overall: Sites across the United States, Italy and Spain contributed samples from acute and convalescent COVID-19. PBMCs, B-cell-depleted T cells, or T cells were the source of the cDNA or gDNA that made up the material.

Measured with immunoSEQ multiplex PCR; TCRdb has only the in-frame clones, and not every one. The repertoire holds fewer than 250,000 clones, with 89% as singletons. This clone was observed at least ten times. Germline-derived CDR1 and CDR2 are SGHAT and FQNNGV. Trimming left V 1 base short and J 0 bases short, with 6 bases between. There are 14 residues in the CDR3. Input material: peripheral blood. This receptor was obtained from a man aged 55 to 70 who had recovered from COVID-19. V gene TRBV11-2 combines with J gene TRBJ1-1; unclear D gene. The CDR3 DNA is TGTGCCAGCAGCTTAGTCAGGATGAACACTGAAGCTTTCTTT. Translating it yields CASSLVRMNTEAFF.